This T cell receptor (beta chain) stems from a study of cytomegalovirus exposure and HLA in healthy donors. Primers included in the PCR were 60 Vbeta and 13 Jbeta primers. The method was immunoSEQ multiplex PCR; TCRdb's version includes in-frame clones alone and lacks a portion of them. The sample has tens of thousands of clones; 81% are singletons. Trimming pared 6 bases from V and 7 bases from J, leaving 22 bases between. The germline gives CDR1 SGHAT, CDR2 FQNNGV. This CDR3 spans 16 amino acids. Sequenced material: PBMCs. The V and J genes are TRBV11-2 and TRBJ1-5, with TRBD1 as a possible D gene (5 bases). The receptor was isolated from a human donor in good health. This CDR3 reads CASSPLGARAGQPQHF. The CDR3 DNA is TGTGCCAGCAGTCCGTTGGGCGCCAGGGCTGGCCAGCCCCAGCATTTT.